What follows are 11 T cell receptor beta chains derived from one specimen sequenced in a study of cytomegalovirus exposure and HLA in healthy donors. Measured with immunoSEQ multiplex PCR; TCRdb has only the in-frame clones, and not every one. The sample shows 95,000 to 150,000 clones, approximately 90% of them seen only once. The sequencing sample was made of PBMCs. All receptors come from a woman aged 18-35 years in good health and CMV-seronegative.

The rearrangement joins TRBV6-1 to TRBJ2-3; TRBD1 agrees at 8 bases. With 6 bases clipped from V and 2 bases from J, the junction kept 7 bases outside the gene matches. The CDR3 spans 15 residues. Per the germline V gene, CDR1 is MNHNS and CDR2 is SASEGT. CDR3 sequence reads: CASSPTGDHTDTQYF. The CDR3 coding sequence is TGTGCCAGCAGCCCGACAGGGGACCACACAGATACGCAGTATTTT.

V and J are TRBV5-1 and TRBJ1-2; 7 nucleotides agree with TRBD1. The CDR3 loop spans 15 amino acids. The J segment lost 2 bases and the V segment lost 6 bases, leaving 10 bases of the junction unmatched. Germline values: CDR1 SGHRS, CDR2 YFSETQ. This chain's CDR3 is CASILGPGQNYGYTF. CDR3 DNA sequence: TGCGCCAGCATCCTGGGGCCGGGACAGAACTATGGCTACACCTTC.

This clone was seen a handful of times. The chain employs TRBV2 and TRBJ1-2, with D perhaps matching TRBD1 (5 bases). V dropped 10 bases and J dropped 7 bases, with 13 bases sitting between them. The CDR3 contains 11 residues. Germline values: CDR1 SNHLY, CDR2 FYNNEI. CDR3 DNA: TGTGCCACCGCGGGGGAGGGTGGCTACACCTTC. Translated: CATAGEGGYTF. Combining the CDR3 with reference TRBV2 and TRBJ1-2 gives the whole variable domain EPEVTQTPSHQVTQMGQEVILRCVPISNHLYFYWYRQILGQKVEFLVSFYNNEISEKSEIFDDQFSVERPDGSNFTLKIRSTKLEDSAMYFCATAGEGGYTFGSGTRLTVV.

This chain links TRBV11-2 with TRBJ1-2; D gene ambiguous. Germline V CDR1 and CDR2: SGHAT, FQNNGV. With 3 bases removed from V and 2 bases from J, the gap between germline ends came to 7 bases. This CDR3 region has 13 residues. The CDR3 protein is CASSFDGNYGYTF. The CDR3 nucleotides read TGTGCCAGCAGCTTTGACGGGAACTATGGCTACACCTTC.

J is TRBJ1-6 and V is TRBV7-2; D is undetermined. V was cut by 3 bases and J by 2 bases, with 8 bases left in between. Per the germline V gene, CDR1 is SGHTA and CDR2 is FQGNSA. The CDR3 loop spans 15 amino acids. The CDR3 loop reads CASSFEGTYNSPLHF. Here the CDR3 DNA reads TGTGCCAGCAGCTTCGAGGGCACCTATAATTCACCCCTCCACTTT.

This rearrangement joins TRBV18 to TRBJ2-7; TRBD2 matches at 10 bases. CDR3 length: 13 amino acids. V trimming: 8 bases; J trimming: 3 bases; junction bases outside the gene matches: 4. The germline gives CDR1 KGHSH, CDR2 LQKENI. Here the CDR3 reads CASGLAAGYEQYF. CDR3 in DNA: TGTGCCAGCGGACTAGCGGCTGGCTACGAGCAGTACTTC. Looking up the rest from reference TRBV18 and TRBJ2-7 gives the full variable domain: NAGVMQNPRHLVRRRGQEARLRCSPMKGHSHVYWYRQLPEEGLKFMVYLQKENIIDESGMPKERFSAEFPKEGPSILRIQQVVRGDSAAYFCASGLAAGYEQYFGPGTRLTVT.

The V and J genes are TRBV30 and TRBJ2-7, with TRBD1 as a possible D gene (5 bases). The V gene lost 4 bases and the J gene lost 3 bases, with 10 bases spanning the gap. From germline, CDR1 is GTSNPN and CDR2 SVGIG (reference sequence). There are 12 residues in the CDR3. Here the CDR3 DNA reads TGTGCCTGGACTACCGACAGCTACGAGCAGTACTTC. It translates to CAWTTDSYEQYF.

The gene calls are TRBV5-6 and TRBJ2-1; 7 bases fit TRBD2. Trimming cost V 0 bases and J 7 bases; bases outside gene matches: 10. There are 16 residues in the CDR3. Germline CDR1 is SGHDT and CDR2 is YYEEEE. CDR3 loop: CASSLGRWEGGNEQFF. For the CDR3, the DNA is TGTGCCAGCAGCTTGGGGAGGTGGGAGGGCGGGAATGAGCAGTTCTTC.

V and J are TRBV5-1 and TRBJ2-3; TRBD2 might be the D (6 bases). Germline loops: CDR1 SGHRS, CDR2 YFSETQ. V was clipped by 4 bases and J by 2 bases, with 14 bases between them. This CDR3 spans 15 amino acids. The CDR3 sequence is CASSQGLLHTDTQYF. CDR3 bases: TGCGCCAGCAGCCAAGGACTATTACACACAGATACGCAGTATTTT.

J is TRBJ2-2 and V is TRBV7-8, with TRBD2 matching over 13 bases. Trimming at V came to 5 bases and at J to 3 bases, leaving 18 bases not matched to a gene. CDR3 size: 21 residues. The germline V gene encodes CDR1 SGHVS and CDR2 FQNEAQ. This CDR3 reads CASSANPGLAGPPGHTGELFF. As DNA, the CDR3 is TGTGCCAGCAGCGCTAATCCGGGACTAGCGGGACCTCCCGGTCACACCGGGGAGCTGTTTTTT.

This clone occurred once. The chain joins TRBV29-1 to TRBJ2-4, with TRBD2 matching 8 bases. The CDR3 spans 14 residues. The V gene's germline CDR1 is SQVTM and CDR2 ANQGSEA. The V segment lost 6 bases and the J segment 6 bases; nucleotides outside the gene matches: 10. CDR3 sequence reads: CSVDGGAGGNIQYF. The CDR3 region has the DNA TGCAGCGTCGACGGGGGGGCGGGAGGAAACATTCAGTACTTC.